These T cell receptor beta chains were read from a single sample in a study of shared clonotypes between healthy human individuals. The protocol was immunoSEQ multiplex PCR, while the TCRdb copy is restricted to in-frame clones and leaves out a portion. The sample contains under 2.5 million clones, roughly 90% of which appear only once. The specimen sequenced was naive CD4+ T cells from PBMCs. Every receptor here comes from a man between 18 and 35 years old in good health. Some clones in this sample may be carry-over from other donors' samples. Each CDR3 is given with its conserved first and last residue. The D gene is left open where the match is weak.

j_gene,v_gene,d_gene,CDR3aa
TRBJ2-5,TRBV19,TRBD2,CASSREGVETQYF
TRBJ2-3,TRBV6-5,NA,CASSNPTMMDTQYF
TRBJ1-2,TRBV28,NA,CASSSPLDTRAYGYTF
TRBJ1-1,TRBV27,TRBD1,CASSFDRESRTEAFF
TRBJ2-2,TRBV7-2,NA,CASSLGVPRNTGELFF
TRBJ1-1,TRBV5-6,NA,CASSLYNPAKTEAFF
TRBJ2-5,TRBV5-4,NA,CASSLPGPQETQYF
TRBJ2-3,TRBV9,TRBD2,CASSPHRGTSGRSDTQYF
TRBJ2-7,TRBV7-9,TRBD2,CASSSMTSGRATYEQYF
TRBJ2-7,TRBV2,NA,CASIRPDGYEQYF
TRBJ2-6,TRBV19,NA,CASSIGRSGANVLTF
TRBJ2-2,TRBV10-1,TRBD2,CASSEGGSGTGELFF
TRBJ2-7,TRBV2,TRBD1,CASRVGTAYEQYF
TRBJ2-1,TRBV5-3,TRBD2,CARSFERERYNEQFF
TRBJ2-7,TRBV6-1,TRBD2,CASSEALAAGQLWYF
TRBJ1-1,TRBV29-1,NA,CSAAREMNTEAFF
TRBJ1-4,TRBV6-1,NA,CASSEALFGQKLFF
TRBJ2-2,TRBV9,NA,CASSVDLRSPGELFF
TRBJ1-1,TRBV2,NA,CASSVGTRVGAAFF
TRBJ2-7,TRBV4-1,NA,CASSQVGGEQYF
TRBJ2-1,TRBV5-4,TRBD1,CASSLGATGGGEQFF
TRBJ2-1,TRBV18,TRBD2,CASSPRTSGDYNEQFF
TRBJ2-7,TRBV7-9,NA,CASSSSGSPYEQYF
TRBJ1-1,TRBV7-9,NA,CASSSKDTEAFF
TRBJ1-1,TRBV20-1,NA,CSARGAFF
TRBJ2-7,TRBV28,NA,CASSQQPTPSYEQYF
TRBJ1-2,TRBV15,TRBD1,CATSRDPPPTGWGYGYTF
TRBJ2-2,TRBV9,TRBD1,CASSQTGGNTGELFF
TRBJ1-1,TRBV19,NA,CASSIEAGRTEAFF
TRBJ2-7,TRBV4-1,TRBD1,CASRGTGPYEQYF
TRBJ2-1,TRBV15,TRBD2,CATSSLTTLADPPLRQFF
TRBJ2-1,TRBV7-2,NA,CASSPYNEQFF
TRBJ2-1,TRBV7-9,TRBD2,CASHGLAGNNEQFF
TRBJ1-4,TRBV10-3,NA,CAISEPSRGQNEKLFF
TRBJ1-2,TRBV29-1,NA,CSVVPVTGVYGYTF
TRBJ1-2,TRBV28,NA,CASTRQDLARYGYTF
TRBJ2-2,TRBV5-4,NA,CASSLKGEGTGELFF
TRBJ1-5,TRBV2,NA,CASSEARGLAGGQPQHF
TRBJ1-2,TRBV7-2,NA,CASRGGGPFYGYTF
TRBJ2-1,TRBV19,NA,CATRGRENEQFF
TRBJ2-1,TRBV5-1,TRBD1,CASSRGLQNNEQFF
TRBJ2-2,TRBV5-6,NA,CASSDRGNSGTGELFF
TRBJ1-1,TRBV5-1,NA,CASSLVPGNTEAFF
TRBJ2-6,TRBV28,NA,CASRPLGGGGANVLTF
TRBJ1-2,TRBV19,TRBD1,CASSSRDRRGGGYTF
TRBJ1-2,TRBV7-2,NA,CASSLVGGSVGYTF
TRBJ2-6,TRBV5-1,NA,CASSPGWGSSSGANVLTF
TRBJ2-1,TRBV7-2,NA,CASSESGNEQFF
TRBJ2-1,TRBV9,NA,CASSRSGTYNEQFF
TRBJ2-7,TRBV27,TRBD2,CASSYRLASISYEQYF
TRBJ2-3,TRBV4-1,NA,CASSQGVAVDTQYF
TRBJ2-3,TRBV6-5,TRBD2,CASSRTSGRTDTQYF
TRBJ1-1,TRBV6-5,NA,CASSHHQGYTEAFF
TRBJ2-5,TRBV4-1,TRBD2,CASSPQPTGTSGSYKTQYF